This passage covers 20 T cell receptor beta chains from one sample sequenced in a study of blood T cell repertoires in COVID-19. Clones were sequenced by immunoSEQ multiplex PCR, and TCRdb holds only the in-frame ones, with some missing. The repertoire includes 250,000 to 400,000 clones, about nine tenths of them detected once, and 1.5% to 2% sits in the top ten. The specimen sequenced was peripheral blood. The origin of the receptors is a woman in her thirties with COVID-19, enrolled during active disease.

V and J are TRBV10-3 and TRBJ2-5, with a tentative D call TRBD1 (5 bases). Germline V CDR1 and CDR2: ENHRY, SYGVKD. The CDR3 totals 14 residues. Trimming took 4 bases from V and 0 from J, leaving 9 bases between them. This chain's CDR3 is CAISVQGNQETQYF. Written as DNA, the CDR3 is TGTGCCATCAGTGTGCAGGGTAACCAAGAGACCCAGTACTTC.

The rearrangement uses TRBV11-2 and TRBJ1-1, with D perhaps matching TRBD1 (6 bases). V lost 5 bases and J lost 7, with 8 bases in between. The CDR3 consists of 11 residues. Germline loops: CDR1 SGHAT, CDR2 FQNNGV. CDR3: CASSRTVEAFF. The DNA for the CDR3 is TGTGCCAGCAGCCGGACAGTTGAAGCTTTCTTT.

CDR3 in amino acids: CASSLPPREQYF. CDR3 nucleotides: TGTGCCAGCTCTCTCCCTCCTCGCGAGCAGTACTTC. The gene calls are TRBV6-5 and TRBJ2-7, with no clear D. Trimming removed 8 bases at V and 6 bases at J, with 14 bases between. The germline V gene has CDR1 MNHEY and CDR2 SVGAGI. This CDR3 spans 12 amino acids.

This clone came up once. The chain couples TRBV5-6 to TRBJ1-5; D gene unclear. This CDR3 has 12 amino acids. V was pared by 4 bases and J by 3 bases, with 5 bases between. Germline V gene lookup returns CDR1 SGHDT and CDR2 YYEEEE. The chain's CDR3 is CASSLYNQPQHF. Here the CDR3 DNA reads TGTGCCAGCAGCCTCTACAATCAGCCCCAGCATTTT.

The chain combines TRBV3-1 (or the pseudogene TRBV3-2) with TRBJ1-3, with 8 bases matching TRBD1. With 4 bases clipped from V and 4 bases from J, the junction kept 3 bases outside the gene matches. The CDR3 covers 14 residues. Germline V gene data show CDR1 as LGHDT and CDR2 as YNNKEL (reference sequence). DNA for the CDR3: TGTGCCAGCAGCCTGGGGACAGGAGGAAACACCATATATTTT. It codes for CASSLGTGGNTIYF.

At least ten counts were recorded for this clone. This chain joins TRBV6-4 and TRBJ2-2, with TRBD2 identical over 14 bases. Per germline, CDR1 MRHNA and CDR2 SNTAGT. There are 17 residues in the CDR3. V was clipped by 5 bases and J by 4 bases; unmatched bases: 6. In nucleotides, the CDR3 is TGTGCCAGCAGTTTGACTAGCGGGGGGGCAAGCACCGGGGAGCTGTTTTTT. It specifies CASSLTSGGASTGELFF.

The chain carries TRBV7-3 and TRBJ2-1, with 7 bases fitting TRBD1. CDR1 is SGHTA, CDR2 FQGTGA, per germline. The CDR3 totals 15 residues. V gave up 5 bases and J gave up 8 bases; unmatched junction bases: 12. This CDR3 is CASSAKPDRVDEQFF. CDR3 coding DNA: TGTGCCAGCAGCGCCAAACCCGACAGGGTGGATGAGCAGTTCTTC.

The rearrangement uses TRBV10-3 and TRBJ1-2; possibly TRBD1 for D (6 bases). V dropped 0 bases and J dropped 6 bases, with 11 bases sitting between them. CDR1 ENHRY and CDR2 SYGVKD come from the germline V gene. The CDR3 has 14 residues. CDR3: CAISESGGRDGYTF. DNA for the CDR3: TGTGCCATCAGTGAGTCTGGGGGCCGAGATGGCTACACCTTC.

The gene calls are TRBV5-5 and TRBJ2-1, with 9 positions matching TRBD1. This CDR3 contains 17 residues. J lost 7 bases, V lost 0 bases, and 11 bases had no gene match. Germline V gene lookup returns CDR1 SGHKS and CDR2 YYEKEE (reference sequence). The CDR3 reads CASSLGLRDRVFNEQFF. In nucleotides, the CDR3 is TGTGCCAGCAGCTTGGGTTTGCGGGACAGGGTTTTTAATGAGCAGTTCTTC.

The chain recombines TRBV6-5 with TRBJ1-2; 7 nucleotides match TRBD1. Germline V gives CDR1 MNHEY, CDR2 SVGAGI. After removal of 7 bases from V and 7 bases from J, the junction contained 3 bases not matched to a gene. The CDR3 sequence is 11 residues long. CDR3 bases: TGTGCCAGCAAGTACAGGGGTGGCTACACCTTC. Protein: CASKYRGGYTF.

The chain carries TRBV6-1 and TRBJ1-4, with 11 bases lining up with TRBD1. The CDR3 loop spans 16 amino acids. The V and J ends lost 4 bases and 8 bases, in that order; junction bases with no gene match: 9. Germline V lookup: CDR1 MNHNS, CDR2 SASEGT. In nucleotides, the CDR3 is TGTGCCAGCAGTGTTTTATGGACAGGGGGCGACGAAAAACTGTTTTTT. Its translation: CASSVLWTGGDEKLFF.

The J gene is TRBJ1-2, the V gene TRBV2; a possible D gene is TRBD1 (6 bases). The CDR3 has 13 residues. Trimming removed 3 bases at V and 4 bases at J, with 9 bases between. From germline, CDR1 is SNHLY and CDR2 FYNNEI. The CDR3 DNA is TGTGCCAGCAGTGAGTCAGGGGTCTATGGCTACACCTTC. This translates into CASSESGVYGYTF.

This clone showed up just once. The chain couples TRBV3-1 (or the pseudogene TRBV3-2) to TRBJ2-3; TRBD1 matches at 7 bases. The V gene's germline CDR1 is LGHDT and CDR2 YNNKEL (reference sequence). V lost 3 bases to trimming and J lost 0 bases; unmatched junction nucleotides: 6. The CDR3 is 16 residues long. CDR3 in amino acids: CASSHPLTGSTDTQYF. DNA of the CDR3: TGTGCCAGCAGCCACCCACTGACAGGGAGCACAGATACGCAGTATTTT.

The chain is built from TRBV21-1 and TRBJ1-5; the table's D call of TRBD1 was not tested on the DNA. TRBV21-1 is flagged as a pseudogene. CDR3 length: 16 residues. Here the CDR3 DNA reads TGTGCCAGCAGCGGCCACTCCCGGGACACCTATCAGCCCCAGCATTTT. Amino acids: CASSGHSRDTYQPQHF.

The chain has TRBV5-8 and TRBJ2-7; a possible D gene is TRBD1 (6 bases). Trimming cost V 0 bases and J 2 bases, with 12 bases left between them. The length of the CDR3 is 15 residues. CDR1 and CDR2 from the germline V gene are SGHTS and YDEGEE. The CDR3: CASSLVAGATYEQYV. The CDR3 DNA sequence: TGTGCCAGCAGCTTGGTCGCAGGGGCAACCTACGAGCAGTACGTC.

This sequence joins TRBV6-6 and TRBJ2-3, with a possible D match to TRBD2 (5 bases). The CDR3 runs 14 residues. Per the germline V gene, CDR1 is MNHNY and CDR2 is SVGAGI (reference sequence). The V end was cut by 8 bases, the J end by 1 base, with 13 bases between. In DNA form, the CDR3 reads TGTGCCAGCCGATTATACGGGGGCACAGATACGCAGTATTTT. This encodes CASRLYGGTDTQYF.

J is TRBJ2-5 and V is TRBV29-1; D may be TRBD1 (6 bases). Germline V lookup: CDR1 SQVTM, CDR2 ANQGSEA. The CDR3 runs to 12 residues. V gave up 4 bases and J gave up 3 bases, with 9 bases separating them. Written as DNA, the CDR3 is TGCAGCGTTGCCGAGGGGGAAGAGACCCAGTACTTC. Amino acids: CSVAEGEETQYF.

The rearrangement uses TRBV6-5 and TRBJ2-3, with 8 bases fitting TRBD2. The germline gives CDR1 MNHEY, CDR2 SVGAGI. CDR3 size: 15 residues. Trimming took 4 bases from V and 4 from J; bases not matched to a gene: 7. The CDR3 spells CASSSPPGGADTQYF. For the CDR3, the DNA is TGTGCCAGCAGTTCCCCTCCGGGGGGGGCAGATACGCAGTATTTT.

This chain joins TRBV2 and TRBJ2-4, with D possibly matching TRBD2 (6 bases). V lost 3 bases and J lost 3, with 12 bases in between. The CDR3 has 15 amino acids. The germline V gene encodes CDR1 SNHLY and CDR2 FYNNEI. This chain's CDR3 is CASSEEGLDKNIQYF. For the CDR3, the DNA is TGTGCCAGCAGTGAGGAGGGTCTAGACAAAAACATTCAGTACTTC.

This chain connects TRBV25-1 to TRBJ2-6, with D perhaps matching TRBD1 (6 bases). CDR1 and CDR2 from the germline V gene are MGHDK and SYGVNS. This CDR3 has 14 amino acids. Trimming cost V 5 bases and J 5 bases, with 10 bases left between them. The CDR3 here is CASSLGGRANVLTF. The CDR3 DNA follows: TGTGCCAGCAGTTTAGGGGGTAGGGCCAACGTCCTGACTTTC. Using reference TRBV25-1 and TRBJ2-6 for the parts outside the CDR3, the full variable domain is EADIYQTPRYLVIGTGKKITLECSQTMGHDKMYWYQQDPGMELHLIHYSYGVNSTEKGDLSSESTVSRIRTEHFPLTLESARPSHTSQYLCASSLGGRANVLTFGAGSRLTVL.